The 16 T cell receptor beta chains in this list originate from one sample, sequenced in a study of molecular identifiers for immune sequencing clone quantification. TCRdb reprocessed the PCR reads via MiXCR and lists one record per CDR3 protein. The sample holds a few hundred thousand distinct CDR3 sequences, about 26% seen once. The sample was naive CD8+ T cells from blood, with Jurkat cell RNA spiked in. Subset reported: FACS-sorted CD8+CD4-CCR7+CD45RA+ naive T cells. The receptors were gathered from a human donor in good health. Some libraries in this study had Jurkat cell RNA spiked in.

The table lists this clonotype with many counts. V gene TRBV3-1 combines with J gene TRBJ2-5; 8 positions agree with TRBD2. CDR1 is LGHDT and CDR2 is YNNKEL in the germline V gene (reference sequence). V lost 4 bases to trimming and J lost 4 bases; unmatched junction nucleotides: 8. This CDR3 is 15 amino acids long. CDR3 DNA: TGTGCCAGCAGCCGAATCACTAGCGGACCAGAGACCCAGTACTTC. It codes for CASSRITSGPETQYF.

The chain couples TRBV12-3 or TRBV12-4 to TRBJ2-1; the D is unclear. This CDR3 region has 12 residues. With 3 bases removed from V and 9 bases from J, the gap between germline ends came to 9 bases. The CDR3 bases are TGTGCCAGCAGTTTGGGGTATAGTGAGCAGTTCTTC. This encodes CASSLGYSEQFF.

The gene calls are TRBV7-9 and TRBJ2-7; 7 bases fit TRBD1. The CDR3 covers 14 residues. The V gene end was trimmed by 4 bases and the J gene end by 2 bases; junction bases not matched to a gene: 5. Germline CDR1 is SEHNR and CDR2 is FQNEAQ (reference sequence). The CDR3 coding sequence is TGTGCCAGCAGCTCCCCCAGGGGGACCTACGAGCAGTACTTC. Translation: CASSSPRGTYEQYF.

This clonotype was detected a few times. The chain recombines TRBV6-5 with TRBJ2-2, with 9 bases aligning to TRBD1. The CDR3 has 18 residues. Germline CDR1 MNHEY, CDR2 SVGAGI. Germline trimming cut 1 base from V and 2 bases from J; bases unmatched to any gene: 8. The DNA for the CDR3 is TGTGCCAGCAGTTACTTACCGGGACAGGGACCCAACACCGGGGAGCTGTTTTTT. It yields the protein CASSYLPGQGPNTGELFF.

For this clonotype: A read error may produce the germline difference seen at one junction end. The chain recombines TRBV18 with TRBJ1-1, with D unclear. There are 16 residues in the CDR3. Germline CDR1 and CDR2: KGHSH and LQKENI. CDR3 in amino acids: CDSSPGPHRMNTEAFF. In DNA, the CDR3 is TGTGACAGCTCACCCGGTCCCCACCGCATGAACACTGAAGCTTTCTTT.

This clonotype has a handful of counts. The chain couples TRBV11-2 to TRBJ1-3, with unresolved D. V was cut by 5 bases and J by 0 bases, with 11 bases left in between. The CDR3 is 15 residues long. Per germline, CDR1 SGHAT and CDR2 FQNNGV. CDR3 in amino acids: CASSRAPISGNTIYF. Here the CDR3 DNA reads TGTGCCAGCAGCCGGGCTCCTATCTCTGGAAACACCATATATTTT.

CDR3 in amino acids: CASSAGMVLSYEQYF. CDR3 DNA sequence: TGTGCCAGCAGTGCAGGAATGGTTCTCTCCTACGAGCAGTACTTC. The V and J genes are TRBV2 and TRBJ2-7, with D unresolved. The germline V gene encodes CDR1 SNHLY and CDR2 FYNNEI. With 4 bases removed from V and 0 bases from J, the gap between germline ends came to 13 bases. There are 15 residues in the CDR3.

This clonotype was picked up a small number of times. The rearrangement uses TRBV27 and TRBJ1-1; D is possibly TRBD1 (5 bases). Germline V lookup: CDR1 MNHEY, CDR2 SMNVEV (reference sequence). V dropped 5 bases and J dropped 8 bases, with 15 bases sitting between them. This CDR3 has 13 amino acids. The CDR3 DNA reads TGTGCCAGCAGTATGACCGGGACGGAAGAAGCTTTCTTT. Protein product: CASSMTGTEEAFF.

DNA for the CDR3: TGTGCCAGCAGCTCTAGCGGGACCACCGGGGAGCTGTTTTTT. Its translation: CASSSSGTTGELFF. The chain employs TRBV9 and TRBJ2-2; 9 nucleotides agree with TRBD2. Germline CDR1 SGDLS, CDR2 YYNGEE. Trimming took 4 bases from V and 4 from J; bases not matched to a gene: 2. This CDR3 is 14 amino acids long.

This clonotype was observed a handful of times. V and J are TRBV13 and TRBJ2-3, with 7 bases identical to TRBD2. CDR1 PRHDT and CDR2 FYEKMQ come from the germline V gene (reference sequence). The CDR3 runs to 15 residues. V was pared by 4 bases and J by 4 bases, with 8 bases of the junction left unmatched. The CDR3 spells CASSYPTGGADTQYF. CDR3 nucleotide sequence: TGTGCCAGCAGCTACCCGACGGGAGGAGCAGATACGCAGTATTTT.

This chain joins TRBV4-3 and TRBJ2-7; D is undetermined. This CDR3 has 16 residues. Trimming shortened V by 1 base and J by 0 bases, and 13 bases separated the two germline ends. Looked up from germline, CDR1 is LGHNA and CDR2 is YSLEER. The CDR3 sequence is CASSQASTDYSYEQYF. In nucleotides, the CDR3 is TGCGCCAGCAGCCAAGCATCAACAGATTACTCCTACGAGCAGTACTTC.

This clonotype came up many times. The genes are TRBV7-6 and TRBJ2-3; D uncertain. V shed 1 base and J shed 4 bases, with 6 bases lying between them. Germline-derived CDR1 and CDR2 are SGHVS and FNYEAQ. This CDR3 region has 13 residues. The CDR3 region has the DNA TGTGCCAGCAGCTTAGATCTGCCAGATACGCAGTATTTT. Amino acid sequence: CASSLDLPDTQYF. The full variable domain, rest sourced from reference TRBV7-6 and TRBJ2-3, is GAGVSQSPRYKVTKRGQDVALRCDPISGHVSLYWYRQALGQGPEFLTYFNYEAQQDKSGLPNDRFSAERPEGSISTLTIQRTEQRDSAMYRCASSLDLPDTQYFGPGTRLTVL.

This clonotype was counted between two and nine times. The chain links TRBV12-3 or TRBV12-4 to TRBJ1-2, with D hard to call. The CDR3 totals 15 residues. Trimming stripped 0 bases from V and 4 bases from J, with 12 bases between. For the CDR3, the DNA is TGTGCCAGCAGTTTAGCGCTAATGGGTATCTATGGCTACACCTTC. Translated: CASSLALMGIYGYTF.

The table lists this clonotype with a few counts. The chain links TRBV6-2 or TRBV6-3 to TRBJ1-5; TRBD1 matches 7 bases. Germline values: CDR1 MNHEY, CDR2 SVGEGT. V gave up 5 bases and J gave up 0 bases; unmatched junction bases: 16. The CDR3 consists of 19 residues. CDR3 region: CASSQTGVRRYHSNQPQHF. In DNA, the CDR3 is TGTGCCAGCAGTCAAACAGGGGTCCGGAGATATCATAGCAATCAGCCCCAGCATTTT.

The sample holds a few counts of this clonotype. The genes are TRBV7-9 and TRBJ1-1, with 7 bases fitting TRBD1. This CDR3 comprises 13 residues. Germline-derived CDR1 and CDR2 are SEHNR and FQNEAQ (reference sequence). J lost 8 bases, V lost 3 bases, and 6 bases had no gene match. In DNA form, the CDR3 reads TGTGCCAGCAGCTTGGGGGACAGCTTAGAAGCTTTCTTT. Protein sequence: CASSLGDSLEAFF.

This clonotype was recorded only once. The gene calls are TRBV11-2 and TRBJ2-7; D gene uncertain. V gave up 4 bases and J gave up 2 bases, with 24 bases separating them. Germline CDR1 reads SGHAT; CDR2 reads FQNNGV. This CDR3 has 18 amino acids. This CDR3 is CASSYLAGGQTNTYEQYF. CDR3 DNA: TGTGCCAGCAGCTATCTCGCAGGTGGGCAGACGAACACCTACGAGCAGTACTTC.